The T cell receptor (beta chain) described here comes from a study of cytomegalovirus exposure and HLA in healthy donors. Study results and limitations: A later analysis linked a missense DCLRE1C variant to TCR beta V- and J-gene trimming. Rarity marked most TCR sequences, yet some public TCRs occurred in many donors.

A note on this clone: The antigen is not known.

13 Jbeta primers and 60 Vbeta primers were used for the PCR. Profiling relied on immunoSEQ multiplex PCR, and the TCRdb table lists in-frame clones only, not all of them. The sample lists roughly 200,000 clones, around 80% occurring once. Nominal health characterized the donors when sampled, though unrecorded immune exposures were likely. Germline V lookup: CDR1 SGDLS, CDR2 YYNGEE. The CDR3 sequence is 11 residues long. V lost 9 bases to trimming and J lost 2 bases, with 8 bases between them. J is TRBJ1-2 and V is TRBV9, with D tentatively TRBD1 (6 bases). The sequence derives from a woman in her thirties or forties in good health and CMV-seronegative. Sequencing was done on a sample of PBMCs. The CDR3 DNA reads TGTGCCACCACAGGGAACTATGGCTACACCTTC. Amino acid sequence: CATTGNYGYTF.